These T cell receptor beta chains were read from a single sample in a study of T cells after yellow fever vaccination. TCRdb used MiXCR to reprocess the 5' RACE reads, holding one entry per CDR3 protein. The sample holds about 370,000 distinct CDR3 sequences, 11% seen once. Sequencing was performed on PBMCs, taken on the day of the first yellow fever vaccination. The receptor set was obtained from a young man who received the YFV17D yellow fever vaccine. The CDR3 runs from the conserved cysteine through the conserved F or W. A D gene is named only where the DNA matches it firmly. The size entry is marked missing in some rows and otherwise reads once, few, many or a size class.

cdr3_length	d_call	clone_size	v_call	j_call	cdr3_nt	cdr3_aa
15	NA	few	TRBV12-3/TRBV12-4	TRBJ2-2	TGTGCCAGCAGGGTCCGGGACAAGGCCTACGGGGAGCTGTTTTTT	CASRVRDKAYGELFF
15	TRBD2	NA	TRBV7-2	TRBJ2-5	TGTGCCAGCAGCTGGGGAGGGGCGGATGGAGAGACCCAGTACTTC	CASSWGGADGETQYF
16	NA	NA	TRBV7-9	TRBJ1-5	TGTGCCAGCAGCTTAGCGACAACAGGTAGCAATCAGCCCCAGCATTTT	CASSLATTGSNQPQHF
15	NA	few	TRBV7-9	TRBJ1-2	TGTGCCAGCAGCATTTCTTATTTCCGGATGGAAGGCTACACCTTC	CASSISYFRMEGYTF
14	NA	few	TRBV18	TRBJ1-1	TGTGCCAGCTCACCCCCCGCGGGGGTCACTGAAGCTTTCTTT	CASSPPAGVTEAFF
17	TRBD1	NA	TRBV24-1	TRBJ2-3	TGTGCCACCAGTGACCCGGCGGGGACAGGAGGTCGAGATACGCAGTATTTT	CATSDPAGTGGRDTQYF
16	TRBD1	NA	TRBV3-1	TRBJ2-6	TGTGCCAGCAGCCAAAACAGGGGGCTGGGGGCCAACGTCCTGACTTTC	CASSQNRGLGANVLTF
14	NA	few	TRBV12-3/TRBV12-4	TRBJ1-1	TGTGCCAGCAGTTTAAGGAGGGGGAACACTGAAGCTTTCTTT	CASSLRRGNTEAFF
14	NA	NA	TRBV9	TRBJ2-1	TGTGCCAGCAGCGTAGCTCCCTCCTACAATGAGCAGTTCTTC	CASSVAPSYNEQFF
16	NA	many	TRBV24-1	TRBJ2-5	TGTGCCACCAGTGATTCGCGTACCGGCGGCCAAGAGACCCAGTACTTC	CATSDSRTGGQETQYF
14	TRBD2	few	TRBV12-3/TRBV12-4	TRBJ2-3	TGTGCCAGCCTAGCGGGGGTGATCACAGATACGCAGTATTTT	CASLAGVITDTQYF
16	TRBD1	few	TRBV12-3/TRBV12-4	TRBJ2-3	TGTGCCAGCAGTCCCCCGGGCCGACAGGGGACAGATACGCAGTATTTT	CASSPPGRQGTDTQYF
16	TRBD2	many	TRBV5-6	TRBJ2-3	TGTGCCAGCAGCCGCCGACTAGCGGGGGGCTTAGATACGCAGTATTTT	CASSRRLAGGLDTQYF
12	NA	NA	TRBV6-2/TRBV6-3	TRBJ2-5	TGTGCCAGCAAACAAGATTCAGAGACCCAGTACTTC	CASKQDSETQYF
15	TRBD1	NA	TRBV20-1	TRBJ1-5	TGCAGTGCTAGAGATACCGGGACAGGGGATCAGCCCCAGCATTTT	CSARDTGTGDQPQHF
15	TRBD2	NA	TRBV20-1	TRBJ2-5	TGCAGTGCTGATGGAGGACTAGCGGGGGCAGAGACCCAGTACTTC	CSADGGLAGAETQYF
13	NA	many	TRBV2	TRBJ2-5	TGTGCCAGCAGTGCCGCCCGGAGGGAGACCCAGTACTTC	CASSAARRETQYF
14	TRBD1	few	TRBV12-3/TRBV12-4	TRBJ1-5	TGTGCCAGCAGTTCTCGGACAGGCGTTATCCCCCAGCATTTT	CASSSRTGVIPQHF
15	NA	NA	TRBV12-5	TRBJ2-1	TGTGCTAGTGACCGGCAGAGTTTCTCCTACAATGAGCAGTTCTTC	CASDRQSFSYNEQFF
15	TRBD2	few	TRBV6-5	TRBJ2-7	TGTGCCAGCAGTTACTCGGGGACTAGCGCCGCCGAGCAGTACTTC	CASSYSGTSAAEQYF
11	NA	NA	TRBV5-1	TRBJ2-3	TGCGCCAGCAGCTTGATAGATACGCAGTATTTT	CASSLIDTQYF
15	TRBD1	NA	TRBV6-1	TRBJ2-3	TGTGCCAGCAGCGATAGGGGGCACCGCACAGATACGCAGTATTTT	CASSDRGHRTDTQYF
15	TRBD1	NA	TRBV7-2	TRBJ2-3	TGTGCCAGCAGCGTACGACAGGGTAACACAGATACGCAGTATTTT	CASSVRQGNTDTQYF
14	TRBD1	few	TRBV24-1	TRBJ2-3	TGTGCCACCGGTGGACAGGGGTACTCAGATACGCAGTATTTT	CATGGQGYSDTQYF
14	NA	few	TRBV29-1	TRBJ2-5	TGCAGCGTTGAAGATAGAGGGGAGGAAGAGACCCAGTACTTC	CSVEDRGEEETQYF
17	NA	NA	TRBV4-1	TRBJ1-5	TGCGCCAGCAGCCTGGTTTCCCCGTTAGTTGGCAATCAGCCCCATCATTTT	CASSLVSPLVGNQPHHF
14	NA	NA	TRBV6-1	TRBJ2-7	TGTGCCAGCTCCGTGGCCGGAAGCTCCTACGAGCAGTACTTC	CASSVAGSSYEQYF
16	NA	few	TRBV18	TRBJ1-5	TGTGCCAGCTCGAGGGCAGGCCTCGATAACAATCAGCCCCAGCATTTT	CASSRAGLDNNQPQHF
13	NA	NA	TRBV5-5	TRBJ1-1	TGTGCCAGCAGCTTTATCGCGAACACTGAAGCTTTCTTT	CASSFIANTEAFF
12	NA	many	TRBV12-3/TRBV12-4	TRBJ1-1	TGTGCCAGCACCCAAGTGGACACTGAAGCTTTCTTT	CASTQVDTEAFF
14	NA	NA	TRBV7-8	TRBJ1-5	TGTGCCAGCAGCAAGGACTTTCTGAATCAGCCCCAGCATTTT	CASSKDFLNQPQHF
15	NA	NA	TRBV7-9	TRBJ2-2	TGTGCCACCCGGCGCGAAGATCTGTACACCGGGGAGCTGTTTTTT	CATRREDLYTGELFF
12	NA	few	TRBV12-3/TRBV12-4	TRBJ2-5	TGTGCCAGCAATACAGGTTTAGGGACCCAGTACTTC	CASNTGLGTQYF
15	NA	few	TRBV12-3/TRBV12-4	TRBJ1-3	TGTGCCAGCAGTCCGGCAGGCTCGGGTGGAAACACCATATATTTT	CASSPAGSGGNTIYF
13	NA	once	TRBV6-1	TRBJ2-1	TGTGCCAGCATCCGGGCCTTGTTCCATGAGCAGTTCTTC	CASIRALFHEQFF
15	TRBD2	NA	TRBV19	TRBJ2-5	TGTGCCAGTAGTATGACTAGCGGGGGGCCAATGACCCAGTACTTC	CASSMTSGGPMTQYF
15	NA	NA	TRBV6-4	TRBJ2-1	TGTGCCAACAGTCCAGTTGGGGGAGAATACAATGAGCAGTTCTTC	CANSPVGGEYNEQFF
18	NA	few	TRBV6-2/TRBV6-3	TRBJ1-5	TGTGCCAGCAGTACTCCACAGGGACCGGGGCTTCACAATCAGCCCCAGCATTTT	CASSTPQGPGLHNQPQHF
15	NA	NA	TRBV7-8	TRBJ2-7	TGTGCCAGCAGCTTAGGGGGAACCCCCTTCGTCGAGCAGTACTTC	CASSLGGTPFVEQYF
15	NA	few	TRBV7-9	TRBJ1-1	TGTGCCAGCAGCACACACGGGGGCCGGAACACTGAAGCTTTCTTT	CASSTHGGRNTEAFF
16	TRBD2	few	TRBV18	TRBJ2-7	TGTGCCAGCTCACCGGGATTCGGACTAGCGGTTTACGAGCAGTACTTC	CASSPGFGLAVYEQYF
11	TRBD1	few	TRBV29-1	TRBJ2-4	TGCAGCGCTTGGACAGGAGACATTCAGTACTTC	CSAWTGDIQYF
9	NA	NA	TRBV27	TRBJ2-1	TGTGCCAGAGACAATGAGCAGTTCTTC	CARDNEQFF
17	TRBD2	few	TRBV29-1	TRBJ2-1	TGCAGCGTTGAACCGATTAAGCGGGGGGGGAGGGTTAGTGAGCAGTTCTTC	CSVEPIKRGGRVSEQFF
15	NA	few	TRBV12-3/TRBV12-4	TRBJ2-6	TGTGCCAGCAGTCCCGTTTACTCTGGGGCCAACGTCCTGACTTTC	CASSPVYSGANVLTF
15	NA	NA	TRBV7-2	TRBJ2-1	TGTGCCAGCAGCCCCACCAGAGGCCGCGGCAATGAGCAGTTCTTC	CASSPTRGRGNEQFF
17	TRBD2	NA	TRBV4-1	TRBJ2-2	TGCGCCAGCAGCCCCTTGACTAGCGGTTCGAACACCGGGGAGCTGTTTTTT	CASSPLTSGSNTGELFF
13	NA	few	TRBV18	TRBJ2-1	TGTGCCAGCTCACCGCCCTCGGAGAATGAGCAGTTCTTC	CASSPPSENEQFF
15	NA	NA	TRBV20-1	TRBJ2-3	TGCAGTGCTAGGCTGGACAAGCATTTCACAGATACGCAGTATTTT	CSARLDKHFTDTQYF
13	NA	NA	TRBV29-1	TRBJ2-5	TGCAGCATTGGGGATCTAGCGTTGGAGACCCAGTACTTC	CSIGDLALETQYF